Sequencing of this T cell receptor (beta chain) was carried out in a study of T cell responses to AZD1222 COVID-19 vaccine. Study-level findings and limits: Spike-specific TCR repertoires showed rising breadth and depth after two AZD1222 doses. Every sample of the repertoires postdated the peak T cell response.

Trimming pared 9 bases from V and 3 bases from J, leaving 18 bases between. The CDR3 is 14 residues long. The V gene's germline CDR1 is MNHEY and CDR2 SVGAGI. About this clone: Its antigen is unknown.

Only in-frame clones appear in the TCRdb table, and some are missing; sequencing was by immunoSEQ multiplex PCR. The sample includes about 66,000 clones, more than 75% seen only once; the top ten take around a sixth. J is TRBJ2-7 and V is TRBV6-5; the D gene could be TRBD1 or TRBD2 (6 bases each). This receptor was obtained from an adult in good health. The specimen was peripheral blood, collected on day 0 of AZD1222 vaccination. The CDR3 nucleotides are TGTGCCAGTCACCCCTGGGGGGCCGACTACGAGCAGTACTTC. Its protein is CASHPWGADYEQYF.